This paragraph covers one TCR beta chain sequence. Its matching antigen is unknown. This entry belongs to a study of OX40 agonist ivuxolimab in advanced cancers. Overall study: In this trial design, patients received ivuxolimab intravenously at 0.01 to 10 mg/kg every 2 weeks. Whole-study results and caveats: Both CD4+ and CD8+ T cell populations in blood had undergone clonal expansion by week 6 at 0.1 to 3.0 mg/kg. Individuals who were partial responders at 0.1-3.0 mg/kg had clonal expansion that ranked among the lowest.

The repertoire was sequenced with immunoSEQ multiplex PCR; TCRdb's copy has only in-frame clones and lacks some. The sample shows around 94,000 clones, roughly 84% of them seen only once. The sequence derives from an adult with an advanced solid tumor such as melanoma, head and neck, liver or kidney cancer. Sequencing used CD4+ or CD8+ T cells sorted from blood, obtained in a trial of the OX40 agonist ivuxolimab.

CDR3: CASSPPGEAEQYF. CDR3 nucleotides: TGTGCCAGCTCACCACCGGGCGAGGCCGAGCAGTACTTC. The chain has TRBV18 and TRBJ2-7; no clear D. Looked up from germline, CDR1 is KGHSH and CDR2 is LQKENI. The V gene lost 0 bases and the J gene lost 6 bases, with 9 bases spanning the gap. The CDR3 covers 13 residues.